Listed below are T cell receptor beta chains from one sample, sequenced in a study of OX40 agonist ivuxolimab in advanced cancers. Data came from immunoSEQ multiplex PCR; TCRdb stores just in-frame clones and leaves some out. The sample has tens of thousands of clones, just under 90% seen once. The sequencing here drew on CD4+ or CD8+ T cells sorted from blood, taken in a trial of the OX40 agonist ivuxolimab. These receptors were obtained from an adult with an advanced solid tumor such as melanoma, head and neck, liver or kidney cancer. Both conserved end residues are part of each CDR3. The D gene is left open where the match is weak. Not every row has a clone size; where given, it reads once, few, many or a size class.

j_gene: TRBJ2-5
v_gene: TRBV27
d_gene: .
abundance: once
CDR3aa: CASSPDTGRTGAQYF
CDR3nt: TGTGCCAGCAGCCCGGACACAGGTCGGACCGGGGCCCAGTACTTC

j_gene: TRBJ2-5
v_gene: TRBV25-1
d_gene: .
abundance: .
CDR3aa: CASSEWQGKTQYF
CDR3nt: TGTGCCAGCAGTGAATGGCAGGGGAAGACCCAGTACTTC

j_gene: TRBJ2-5
v_gene: TRBV14
d_gene: .
abundance: .
CDR3aa: CASSLSWKATTSQETQYF
CDR3nt: TGTGCCAGCAGCCTCTCATGGAAGGCGACTACCTCCCAAGAGACCCAGTACTTC

j_gene: TRBJ2-5
v_gene: TRBV19
d_gene: TRBD1
abundance: once
CDR3aa: CASSARTGGWETQYF
CDR3nt: TGTGCCAGTAGTGCAAGGACAGGGGGCTGGGAGACCCAGTACTTC

j_gene: TRBJ2-7
v_gene: TRBV28
d_gene: TRBD1
abundance: .
CDR3aa: CASSPRIDRGEQYF
CDR3nt: TGTGCCAGCAGTCCCCGAATCGACAGGGGCGAGCAGTACTTC

j_gene: TRBJ2-3
v_gene: TRBV9
d_gene: TRBD2
abundance: .
CDR3aa: CASSPRTSGGSRSTDTQYF
CDR3nt: TGTGCCAGCAGCCCCAGGACTAGCGGGGGGTCCCGGAGCACAGATACGCAGTATTTT

j_gene: TRBJ1-5
v_gene: TRBV7-9
d_gene: .
abundance: .
CDR3aa: CASSLGQFSNQPQHF
CDR3nt: TGTGCCAGCAGCTTAGGACAGTTTAGCAATCAGCCCCAGCATTTT

j_gene: TRBJ1-1
v_gene: TRBV7-2
d_gene: TRBD1
abundance: .
CDR3aa: CASSFAGGTEAFF
CDR3nt: TGTGCCAGCAGCTTCGCAGGGGGCACTGAAGCTTTCTTT

j_gene: TRBJ1-5
v_gene: TRBV11-3
d_gene: .
abundance: .
CDR3aa: CASSLGQTSNQPQHF
CDR3nt: TGTGCCAGCAGCTTAGGACAGACCTCCAATCAGCCCCAGCATTTT

j_gene: TRBJ1-1
v_gene: TRBV6-5
d_gene: TRBD1
abundance: .
CDR3aa: CASRPVGQGDTEAFF
CDR3nt: TGTGCCAGCAGGCCGGTAGGACAGGGGGACACTGAAGCTTTCTTT

j_gene: TRBJ1-5
v_gene: TRBV19
d_gene: .
abundance: .
CDR3aa: CASSGGVEVYSNQPQHF
CDR3nt: TGTGCCAGTAGTGGGGGGGTGGAAGTCTATAGCAATCAGCCCCAGCATTTT

j_gene: TRBJ1-5
v_gene: TRBV11-2
d_gene: .
abundance: few
CDR3aa: CASSQIAGAGQPQHF
CDR3nt: TGTGCCAGCAGCCAAATTGCAGGGGCAGGTCAGCCCCAGCATTTT

j_gene: TRBJ2-3
v_gene: TRBV9
d_gene: TRBD2
abundance: .
CDR3aa: CASSVSGGVTDTQYF
CDR3nt: TGTGCCAGCAGCGTTTCGGGGGGAGTCACAGATACGCAGTATTTT

j_gene: TRBJ1-2
v_gene: TRBV5-5
d_gene: .
abundance: .
CDR3aa: CASNREAPYGYTF
CDR3nt: TGTGCCAGCAACAGAGAAGCGCCCTATGGCTACACCTTC

j_gene: TRBJ1-2
v_gene: TRBV7-8
d_gene: .
abundance: .
CDR3aa: CASSFLQTNYGYTF
CDR3nt: TGTGCCAGCAGCTTCCTCCAAACTAACTATGGCTACACCTTC

j_gene: TRBJ2-1
v_gene: TRBV27
d_gene: TRBD2
abundance: .
CDR3aa: CASSSSGTNTYNEQFF
CDR3nt: TGTGCCAGCAGTTCAAGCGGGACCAACACCTACAATGAGCAGTTCTTC

j_gene: TRBJ2-2
v_gene: TRBV19
d_gene: TRBD1
abundance: .
CDR3aa: CASSQVETGMRAGELFF
CDR3nt: TGTGCCAGTAGCCAGGTTGAGACAGGGATGAGAGCCGGGGAGCTGTTTTTT

j_gene: TRBJ2-2
v_gene: TRBV7-9
d_gene: TRBD2
abundance: once
CDR3aa: CASSPSGTNTGELFF
CDR3nt: TGTGCCAGCAGTCCTAGCGGGACAAACACCGGGGAGCTGTTTTTT

j_gene: TRBJ1-5
v_gene: TRBV28
d_gene: .
abundance: .
CDR3aa: CASSSPSPGGNQPQHF
CDR3nt: TGTGCCAGCAGTTCCCCTTCCCCTGGGGGCAATCAGCCCCAGCATTTT

j_gene: TRBJ2-7
v_gene: TRBV11-3
d_gene: TRBD1
abundance: .
CDR3aa: CASSFQTGAHYEQYF
CDR3nt: TGTGCCAGCAGCTTCCAGACAGGGGCCCACTACGAGCAGTACTTC

j_gene: TRBJ1-5
v_gene: TRBV5-1
d_gene: .
abundance: few
CDR3aa: CASRRVSGTREPQHF
CDR3nt: TGCGCCAGCAGGCGTGTATCGGGGACGAGAGAGCCCCAGCATTTT

j_gene: TRBJ2-1
v_gene: TRBV9
d_gene: TRBD2
abundance: .
CDR3aa: CASSARLAGVAEQFF
CDR3nt: TGTGCCAGCAGCGCCAGACTAGCGGGAGTAGCCGAGCAGTTCTTC

j_gene: TRBJ1-1
v_gene: TRBV28
d_gene: TRBD1
abundance: .
CDR3aa: CASKETGGGNTEAFF
CDR3nt: TGTGCCAGCAAGGAAACAGGGGGTGGGAACACTGAAGCTTTCTTT

j_gene: TRBJ2-7
v_gene: TRBV18
d_gene: .
abundance: once
CDR3aa: CASSPPRAGASYEQYF
CDR3nt: TGTGCCAGCTCACCACCGCGGGCAGGGGCCTCCTACGAGCAGTACTTC

j_gene: TRBJ1-4
v_gene: TRBV19
d_gene: .
abundance: .
CDR3aa: CASRSIRTGVTNEKLFF
CDR3nt: TGTGCCAGTAGATCAATCCGAACAGGAGTAACTAATGAAAAACTGTTTTTT

j_gene: TRBJ1-2
v_gene: TRBV29-1
d_gene: .
abundance: .
CDR3aa: CSVDREHGYTF
CDR3nt: TGCAGCGTCGACCGGGAGCATGGCTACACCTTC

j_gene: TRBJ1-6
v_gene: TRBV4-1
d_gene: .
abundance: .
CDR3aa: CASSQDRARGSYNSPLHF
CDR3nt: TGCGCCAGCAGCCAAGATCGCGCCAGGGGCTCCTATAATTCACCCCTCCACTTT

j_gene: TRBJ2-6
v_gene: TRBV2
d_gene: .
abundance: .
CDR3aa: CASSVGSPGANVLTF
CDR3nt: TGTGCCAGCAGTGTCGGGAGCCCTGGGGCCAACGTCCTGACTTTC

j_gene: TRBJ1-3
v_gene: TRBV18
d_gene: TRBD1
abundance: .
CDR3aa: CASSPGTAIFSGNTIYF
CDR3nt: TGTGCCAGCTCACCGGGGACAGCCATCTTCTCTGGAAACACCATATATTTT

j_gene: TRBJ2-5
v_gene: TRBV5-1
d_gene: TRBD2
abundance: .
CDR3aa: CASSTGTTREETQYF
CDR3nt: TGCGCCAGCAGCACCGGGACTACCAGAGAAGAGACCCAGTACTTC

j_gene: TRBJ1-5
v_gene: TRBV5-6
d_gene: .
abundance: .
CDR3aa: CASSEGPLNQPQHF
CDR3nt: TGTGCCAGCAGCGAGGGACCTCTCAATCAGCCCCAGCATTTT

j_gene: TRBJ1-3
v_gene: TRBV7-2
d_gene: .
abundance: .
CDR3aa: CASSLASGSSGNTIYF
CDR3nt: TGTGCCAGCAGCTTAGCATCCGGGAGCTCTGGAAACACCATATATTTT

j_gene: TRBJ1-3
v_gene: TRBV14
d_gene: .
abundance: once
CDR3aa: CASSQTTSGNTIYF
CDR3nt: TGTGCCAGCAGCCAAACTACCTCTGGAAACACCATATATTTT

j_gene: TRBJ1-4
v_gene: TRBV7-9
d_gene: .
abundance: .
CDR3aa: CASSLGSSGEKLFF
CDR3nt: TGTGCCAGCAGCTTAGGCTCGTCGGGCGAAAAACTGTTTTTT

j_gene: TRBJ1-5
v_gene: TRBV27
d_gene: .
abundance: .
CDR3aa: CASSRDPTSPYSNQPQHF
CDR3nt: TGTGCCAGCAGCCGTGACCCTACAAGCCCTTATAGCAATCAGCCCCAGCATTTT

j_gene: TRBJ2-2
v_gene: TRBV25-1
d_gene: .
abundance: .
CDR3aa: CASSPRSGNTGELFF
CDR3nt: TGTGCCAGCAGTCCCCGGTCGGGGAACACCGGGGAGCTGTTTTTT

j_gene: TRBJ1-2
v_gene: TRBV27
d_gene: TRBD1
abundance: .
CDR3aa: CASSSDRVGSGNYGYTF
CDR3nt: TGTGCCAGCAGTTCAGACAGGGTGGGCAGCGGTAACTATGGCTACACCTTC

j_gene: TRBJ2-1
v_gene: TRBV27
d_gene: TRBD2
abundance: .
CDR3aa: CASSYGLVGDEQFF
CDR3nt: TGTGCCAGCAGTTACGGACTAGTAGGCGATGAGCAGTTCTTC